Listed here are 9 T cell receptor beta chains from one sample, sequenced in a study of cytomegalovirus exposure and HLA in healthy donors. This PCR relied on a set of 60 Vbeta primers and 13 Jbeta primers. Produced via immunoSEQ multiplex PCR; TCRdb's table is partial and in-frame only. The sample gives more than 150,000 clones, roughly three quarters of which show up once; more than 6% is in the top ten. Sequences were obtained from PBMCs. The source is a middle-aged woman in good health and CMV-seropositive.

V gene TRBV6-1 combines with J gene TRBJ1-2; 7 nucleotides match TRBD1. V trimming: 3 bases; J trimming: 4 bases; junction bases outside the gene matches: 17. CDR3 size: 18 residues. Germline V gives CDR1 MNHNS, CDR2 SASEGT. CDR3 protein: CASSDIGGRRGSGYGYTF. Here the CDR3 DNA reads TGTGCCAGCAGTGACATAGGGGGCAGAAGGGGTTCTGGCTATGGCTACACCTTC.

The V call is TRBV25-1, the J call TRBJ1-3, with D hard to call. Germline V lookup: CDR1 MGHDK, CDR2 SYGVNS. The CDR3 is made up of 14 amino acids. V lost 1 base and J lost 3, with 7 bases in between. The CDR3 DNA reads as TGTGCCAGCAGTGAATCAGGTTTTGGAAACACCATATATTTT. As protein: CASSESGFGNTIYF. The full variable domain, rest sourced from reference TRBV25-1 and TRBJ1-3, is EADIYQTPRYLVIGTGKKITLECSQTMGHDKMYWYQQDPGMELHLIHYSYGVNSTEKGDLSSESTVSRIRTEHFPLTLESARPSHTSQYLCASSESGFGNTIYFGEGSWLTVV.

The rearrangement links TRBV12-5 to TRBJ1-6, with a tentative D call TRBD1 (6 bases). Per germline, CDR1 LGHNT and CDR2 FRNRAP. The V end was cut by 4 bases, the J end by 8 bases, with 15 bases between. The CDR3 has 15 amino acids. The CDR3 spells CASGSKDRFDSPLHF. In nucleotides, the CDR3 is TGTGCTAGTGGTTCAAAAGACAGGTTCGATTCACCCCTCCACTTT.

The chain carries TRBV5-4 and TRBJ2-5; 11 nucleotides match TRBD2. Looked up from germline, CDR1 is SGHNT and CDR2 is YYREEE (reference sequence). V gave up 3 bases and J gave up 0 bases; unmatched junction bases: 7. The CDR3 runs to 17 residues. Here the CDR3 DNA reads TGTGCCAGCAGCTCCTTTAGCGGGGGGGCCTACCAAGAGACCCAGTACTTC. Protein product: CASSSFSGGAYQETQYF.

V usage is TRBV4-2 and J usage is TRBJ2-1, with D maybe TRBD2 (7 bases). The V end lost 0 bases, the J end lost 5 bases, and 17 bases lay between the germline ends. Germline V gene sequence: CDR1 LGHNA, CDR2 YNFKEQ. CDR3 length: 17 residues. In nucleotides, the CDR3 is TGTGCCAGCAGCCAAGAAGGCGCGGGGGCTTACGACAATGAGCAGTTCTTC. It specifies CASSQEGAGAYDNEQFF.

V and J are TRBV15 and TRBJ2-5; D is perhaps TRBD1 (5 bases). Germline CDR1 LNHNV, CDR2 YYDKDF (reference sequence). Trimming shortened V by 1 base and J by 5 bases, and 17 bases separated the two germline ends. CDR3 length equals 16 residues. The CDR3 spells CATSRGRAVGLETQYF. Here the CDR3 DNA reads TGTGCCACCAGCAGAGGACGGGCCGTGGGGCTGGAGACCCAGTACTTC.

The gene calls are TRBV5-1 and TRBJ2-2, with TRBD1 matching 7 bases. With V trimmed by 4 bases and J by 4 bases, 7 bases remained unmatched. The CDR3 consists of 15 residues. Germline V CDR1 and CDR2: SGHRS, YFSETQ. In nucleotides, the CDR3 is TGCGCCAGCAGCACCAGGGACAGCCTCACCGGGGAGCTGTTTTTT. It yields the protein CASSTRDSLTGELFF. The full variable domain, its missing parts supplied by reference TRBV5-1 and TRBJ2-2, is KAGVTQTPRYLIKTRGQQVTLSCSPISGHRSVSWYQQTPGQGLQFLFEYFSETQRNKGNFPGRFSGRQFSNSRSEMNVSTLELGDSALYLCASSTRDSLTGELFFGEGSRLTVL.

The chain couples TRBV9 to TRBJ1-3; 7 bases line up with TRBD1. Germline trimming cut 4 bases from V and 0 bases from J; bases unmatched to any gene: 4. The CDR3 is made up of 15 amino acids. Germline values: CDR1 SGDLS, CDR2 YYNGEE. The CDR3, as DNA: TGTGCCAGCAGCTCGAAGGGGGCCTCTGGAAACACCATATATTTT. It is translated as CASSSKGASGNTIYF.

CDR3 in amino acids: CASSQNWDRGNQPQHF. In nucleotides, the CDR3 is TGCGCCAGCAGCCAAAATTGGGACAGGGGTAATCAGCCCCAGCATTTT. The V call is TRBV4-1, the J call TRBJ1-5; 10 bases map to TRBD1. Germline lookup yields CDR1 MGHRA and CDR2 YSYEKL. This CDR3 is 16 amino acids long. V shed 2 bases, J shed 4 bases, and the junction held 5 bases outside the gene matches.